Below, 13 T cell receptor beta chains from the same sample are listed, as sequenced in a study of T cells in women clearing cervical HPV infection. Method: immunoSEQ multiplex PCR; TCRdb's copy keeps in-frame clones and lacks some. Its clone listing holds about 19,000 clones. The sample comprised blood buffy coat. These receptors all come from a woman aged 18 to 75 with a cervical HPV16 infection that either progressed to CIN3+ or cleared (not recorded which).

Remarks on this clone: The CDR3 goes on 3 residues after the read ends, and that part is filled in from the germline J gene. The chain employs TRBV19 and TRBJ1-2; D might be TRBD1 (6 bases). Germline V gene data show CDR1 as LNHDA and CDR2 as SQIVND (reference sequence). Trimming cost V 3 bases and J 5 bases, with 16 bases left between them. The CDR3 runs to 15 residues. The CDR3 DNA, read in part, is TGTGCCAGTAGTATTTCGCGGCAGGGGATGTATGGC. This gives the protein CASSISRQGMYG. The CDR3 in full is CASSISRQGMYGYTF. Drawing the rest from reference TRBV19 and TRBJ1-2, the complete variable domain is DGGITQSPKYLFRKEGQNVTLSCEQNLNHDAMYWYRQDPGQGLRLIYYSQIVNDFQKGDIAEGYSVSREKKESFPLTVTSAQKNPTAFYLCASSISRQGMYGYTFGSGTRLTVV.

As concerns this clone: The read falls 3 residues short of the CDR3 end, and the missing part is taken from the germline J gene. The genes are TRBV30 and TRBJ2-1; D unresolved. V gave up 2 bases and J gave up 9 bases, with 8 bases separating them. This CDR3 is built from 11 residues. The germline gives CDR1 GTSNPN, CDR2 SVGIG (reference sequence). CDR3 DNA (partial): TGTGCCTGGAGTACCCCGGGTGAG. This translates into CAWSTPGE. The full CDR3 is CAWSTPGEQFF.

Regarding this clone: The CDR3 end is not reached by the read, which stops 3 residues before it; the germline J gene fills it in. The chain is built from TRBV19 and TRBJ2-3, with D possibly being TRBD1 (6 bases). Trimming cost V 5 bases and J 3 bases, with 21 bases left between them. CDR3 length: 17 amino acids. CDR1 and CDR2 from the germline V gene are LNHDA and SQIVND (reference sequence). CDR3 DNA (partial): TGTGCCAGTAGTCCCAGGTATGGGGGCGCGAGGACAGATACG. Its protein is CASSPRYGGARTDT. The whole CDR3 reads CASSPRYGGARTDTQYF.

Concerning this clone: The read ends 3 residues early relative to the CDR3; the germline J gene fills the gap. The same CDR3 also results from other DNA sequences found in this sample. The chain uses TRBV2 and TRBJ1-2; TRBD1 matches at 7 bases. The CDR3 has 14 residues. Germline V CDR1 and CDR2: SNHLY, FYNNEI. CDR3 DNA, as far as it was read: TGTGCCAGCAGAAAACGGACAGGCCTTGAAGGC. Translated, it gives CASRKRTGLEG. The complete CDR3 reads CASRKRTGLEGYTF.

In the case of this clone: The sequenced fragment ends 3 residues before the CDR3 boundary, so the rest is inferred from the germline J gene. V is TRBV7-7 and J is TRBJ2-7, with 8 bases that match TRBD1. CDR1 and CDR2 (germline): SSHAT, FNYEAQ (reference sequence). The CDR3 loop spans 14 amino acids. Incomplete CDR3 DNA: TGTGCTAACAGCCTCGGGACAGGCTCCTACGAG. This gives the protein CANSLGTGSYE. The CDR3 as a whole reads CANSLGTGSYEQYF.

The CDR3 DNA, read in part, is TGTGCCAGCAGTTTAGTGGCTTATAACACTGAA. Translated: CASSLVAYNTE. The full-length CDR3 reads as CASSLVAYNTEAFF. This sequence joins TRBV28 and TRBJ1-1; D remains ambiguous. The sequenced fragment ends 3 residues before the CDR3 boundary, so the rest is inferred from the germline J gene. Between the trimmed V and J ends, which lost 2 bases and 2 bases, there was a span of 9 bases. Per the germline V gene, CDR1 is MDHEN and CDR2 is SYDVKM. This CDR3 contains 14 residues.

The chain's CDR3 is CASSQRPPGQGFYEQYF. The sequenced part of the CDR3 DNA is TGCGCCAGCAGTCAGCGACCCCCGGGACAGGGTTTTTACGAG. The V and J genes are TRBV23-1 and TRBJ2-7; 9 nucleotides agree with TRBD1. The observed sequence ends 3 residues before the CDR3 terminus, with the missing tail filled in from the germline J gene. TRBV23-1 is treated as an ORF (open reading frame) with a function not yet certain. The V gene end was trimmed by 3 bases and the J gene end by 4 bases; junction bases not matched to a gene: 13. The CDR3 has 17 residues.

With respect to this clone: The CDR3 end falls 3 residues outside the read, so it is completed with the germline J gene. The V and J genes are TRBV20-1 and TRBJ2-2; the D gene is possibly TRBD1 (5 bases). The CDR3 totals 15 residues. The V end was cut by 0 bases, the J end by 0 bases, with 8 bases between. CDR1 and CDR2 from the germline V gene are DFQATT and SNEGSKA (reference sequence). The CDR3 loop is CSARDSGTNTGELFF. The CDR3 DNA, read in part, is TGCAGTGCTAGAGATTCAGGGACGAACACCGGGGAG.

About this clone itself: The DNA ends 3 residues before the CDR3 does, and the rest of the CDR3 is filled in from the germline J gene. This chain joins TRBV20-1 and TRBJ1-2; D might be TRBD1 (6 bases). V shed 5 bases and J shed 3 bases, with 16 bases lying between them. This CDR3 spans 14 amino acids. CDR1 DFQATT and CDR2 SNEGSKA come from the germline V gene (reference sequence). The CDR3: CSAGPSGAHYGYTF. CDR3 DNA, as far as it was read: TGCAGTGCTGGCCCATCAGGGGCCCACTATGGC.

About this clone itself: The read falls 3 residues short of the CDR3 end, and the missing part is taken from the germline J gene. The rearrangement links TRBV23-1 to TRBJ2-7; 11 bases line up with TRBD2. TRBV23-1 is known as an ORF, though its function is uncertain. V shed 9 bases and J 3 bases; nucleotides not matched to a gene: 10. The CDR3 has 15 residues. The CDR3 region is CASRVAGGENYEQYF. Incomplete CDR3 DNA: TGCGCCAGTCGCGTAGCGGGGGGGGAAAACTACGAG.

With regard to this clone: The read terminates 3 residues ahead of where the CDR3 ends, so the germline J gene completes it. The chain recombines TRBV7-6 with TRBJ1-3, with D possibly matching TRBD1 (6 bases). Germline CDR1 is SGHVS and CDR2 is FNYEAQ. Trimming removed 1 base at V and 4 bases at J, with 17 bases between. This CDR3 region has 17 residues. CDR3 protein: CASSLGGTIKSGNTIYF. The DNA read from the CDR3 is TGTGCCAGCAGCTTAGGCGGGACAATCAAATCAGGAAACACC.

Concerning this clone itself: The read terminates 3 residues before the CDR3 end, so the remaining end is supplied by the germline J gene. V and J are TRBV5-1 and TRBJ1-6, with 7 bases fitting TRBD1. The germline V gene encodes CDR1 SGHRS and CDR2 YFSETQ. This CDR3 spans 15 amino acids. Trimming cost V 5 bases and J 5 bases; bases outside gene matches: 7. CDR3 bases read: TGCGCCAGCAGACGGACGGGACAGCATAATTCACCC. Amino acids: CASRRTGQHNSP. In full, the CDR3 reads CASRRTGQHNSPLHF.

On this clone: The read terminates 3 residues before the CDR3 end, so the remaining end is supplied by the germline J gene. The V and J genes are TRBV5-1 and TRBJ2-5, with D possibly being TRBD1 (7 bases). The CDR3 length is 16 residues. V was pared by 0 bases and J by 4 bases, with 16 bases between. From germline, CDR1 is SGHRS and CDR2 YFSETQ. Incomplete CDR3 DNA: TGCGCCAGCAGCTTGGGCGGGACAGTCGCCTTAGAGACC. Translating gives CASSLGGTVALET. In full, the CDR3 reads CASSLGGTVALETQYF.